The 4 T cell receptor beta chains below were found in one sample sequenced in a study of OX40 agonist ivuxolimab in advanced cancers. TCRdb's copy holds only in-frame clones and misses some; the assay was immunoSEQ multiplex PCR. The sample shows tens of thousands of clones, 80% to 90% of them seen only once. The specimen was CD4+ or CD8+ T cells sorted from blood, collected in a trial of the OX40 agonist ivuxolimab. The source is an adult with an advanced solid tumor such as melanoma, head and neck, liver or kidney cancer.

J is TRBJ2-5 and V is TRBV6-5; D is possibly TRBD1 (6 bases). The CDR3 extends over 13 amino acids. The V and J ends lost 6 bases and 0 bases respectively, with 8 bases between them. Germline values: CDR1 MNHEY, CDR2 SVGAGI. The CDR3 nucleotides are TGTGCCAGCAGGCAGGGGTACCAAGAGACCCAGTACTTC. This codes for CASRQGYQETQYF.

The chain recombines TRBV5-1 with TRBJ2-1, with D unresolved. Germline values: CDR1 SGHRS, CDR2 YFSETQ. CDR3 length equals 14 residues. V lost 9 bases, J lost 5 bases, and 18 bases lay in between. In DNA form, the CDR3 reads TGCGCCACCTCAACCCAACCTCCGGACAATGAGCAGTTCTTC. Translation gives CATSTQPPDNEQFF.

The V gene is TRBV29-1, the J gene TRBJ1-3; D unclear. Per the germline V gene, CDR1 is SQVTM and CDR2 is ANQGSEA. Trimming stripped 4 bases from V and 8 bases from J, with 12 bases between. The CDR3 has 12 amino acids. The CDR3 DNA is TGCAGCGTTGTACCGGATGCGGACACCATATATTTT. It specifies CSVVPDADTIYF.

The J gene is TRBJ2-2, the V gene TRBV2; D not certain. The CDR3 is 15 amino acids. Trimming took 7 bases from V and 0 from J, leaving 12 bases between them. The germline V gene encodes CDR1 SNHLY and CDR2 FYNNEI. The CDR3 DNA sequence: TGTGCCAGCAAATACGGGCCTTCGAACACCGGGGAGCTGTTTTTT. Translated: CASKYGPSNTGELFF.